The 29 T cell receptor beta chains below were found in one sample sequenced in a study of T-cell reconstitution after alpha-beta-depleted transplantation in children. Unique molecular identifiers were used to barcode this TCRbeta library. TCRdb re-called the PCR reads with MiXCR, one entry per CDR3 protein. The repertoire consists of approximately 300,000 distinct CDR3 sequences, with 11% occurring once and the leading ten covering 20% to 25%. This sample comprised peripheral blood, obtained 180 days after TCRalphabeta/CD19-depleted stem cell transplant. The source of these receptors is a male patient between 2 and 9 years old who had a stem cell transplant for chronic granulomatous disease, so the T cells may come from the graft donor.

This clonotype has at least ten counts. This rearrangement joins TRBV11-1 to TRBJ2-6; the D gene is possibly TRBD2 (6 bases). Per the germline V gene, CDR1 is SGHAT and CDR2 is FQDESV (reference sequence). The V gene lost 5 bases and the J gene lost 4 bases, with 15 bases spanning the gap. The length of the CDR3 is 16 residues. The CDR3 DNA sequence: TGTGCCAGCAGCCCGACTAGTCGTACCGGGGCCAACGTCCTGACTTTC. This translates into CASSPTSRTGANVLTF.

This clonotype was observed at least ten times. The V call is TRBV10-3, the J call TRBJ2-1; perhaps TRBD2 as D (5 bases). V was clipped by 6 bases and J by 8 bases, with 11 bases between them. CDR3 length equals 12 residues. CDR1 ENHRY and CDR2 SYGVKD come from the germline V gene. The DNA for the CDR3 is TGTGCCATCAGGGACTCTGTGGATGAGCAGTTCTTC. Its translation: CAIRDSVDEQFF.

In this sample, this clonotype turned up a few times. This chain links TRBV19 with TRBJ2-5; D gene unclear. Germline V lookup: CDR1 LNHDA, CDR2 SQIVND (reference sequence). V was pared by 3 bases and J by 1 base, with 9 bases between. The CDR3 totals 14 residues. The CDR3 region is CASSIPDFQETQYF. In nucleotides, the CDR3 is TGTGCCAGTAGTATTCCTGACTTCCAAGAGACCCAGTACTTC.

This chain uses TRBV18 with TRBJ1-5; TRBD1 agrees at 8 bases. With 4 bases clipped from V and 1 base from J, the junction kept 9 bases outside the gene matches. Germline CDR1 reads KGHSH; CDR2 reads LQKENI. This CDR3 has 17 amino acids. For the CDR3, the DNA is TGTGCCAGCTCACTACAGGGGGGGCCTGGCAGCAATCAGCCCCAGCATTTT. It yields the protein CASSLQGGPGSNQPQHF.

This clonotype has ten or more counts. The rearrangement uses TRBV9 and TRBJ2-3; 9 bases are shared with TRBD2. This CDR3 has 16 amino acids. V was pared by 4 bases and J by 2 bases, with 8 bases of the junction left unmatched. Looked up from germline, CDR1 is SGDLS and CDR2 is YYNGEE. CDR3 amino acids: CASSQRLAADTDTQYF. The CDR3 coding sequence is TGTGCCAGCAGCCAGAGACTAGCGGCAGACACAGATACGCAGTATTTT.

This clonotype was detected ten times or more. The J gene is TRBJ1-2, the V gene TRBV10-3; a possible D gene is TRBD1 (6 bases). CDR3 length equals 14 residues. Trimming stripped 5 bases from V and 6 bases from J, with 16 bases between. The germline gives CDR1 ENHRY, CDR2 SYGVKD. The DNA for the CDR3 is TGTGCCATCAGTCAACAGGGAGGGGCTGATGGCTACACCTTC. Protein product: CAISQQGGADGYTF.

This clonotype was counted many times. The rearrangement joins TRBV20-1 to TRBJ1-2; unclear D gene. This CDR3 region has 9 residues. Per the germline V gene, CDR1 is DFQATT and CDR2 is SNEGSKA (reference sequence). CDR3 protein: CYYGYGYTF. For the CDR3, the DNA is TGCTATTACGGCTATGGCTACACCTTC.

This clonotype has ten or more counts. This chain links TRBV7-2 with TRBJ1-1; D remains ambiguous. V lost 7 bases and J lost 1, with 7 bases in between. The CDR3 runs to 12 residues. Germline-derived CDR1 and CDR2 are SGHTA and FQGNSA. The CDR3 nucleotides are TGTGCCAGCAAGGGCTGGAACACTGAAGCTTTCTTT. Its translation is CASKGWNTEAFF.

This clonotype has a count of ten or more. This chain joins TRBV12-3 or TRBV12-4 and TRBJ2-2, with TRBD1 identical over 7 bases. This CDR3 comprises 15 residues. V shed 7 bases and J 0 bases; nucleotides not matched to a gene: 5. The CDR3 DNA is TGTGCCAGCAAAAGGACAGGTTCGAACACCGGGGAGCTGTTTTTT. Its protein product is CASKRTGSNTGELFF.

In its sample, this clonotype was seen a few times. J is TRBJ1-5 and V is TRBV10-1; D is perhaps TRBD1 (6 bases). V lost 6 bases and J 1 base, leaving 16 bases between the germline ends. Germline CDR1 is WNHNN and CDR2 is SYGVQD (reference sequence). This CDR3 has 16 amino acids. CDR3 bases: TGCGCCAGCAGCCCTCGACAGGCCAAAAGCAATCAGCCCCAGCATTTT. This encodes CASSPRQAKSNQPQHF.

This clonotype has just a few counts. A read error may account for a junction end that differs from germline. The genes are TRBV3-1 and TRBJ2-6, with a tentative D call TRBD2 (6 bases). This CDR3 is 19 amino acids long. Germline V gene data show CDR1 as LGHDT and CDR2 as YNNKEL (reference sequence). The CDR3 DNA reads as TGTACCAGCAGTTGGCACCCAGTGTGGGGACTCTCTGGGGCCAACGTCCTGACTTTC. Its protein product is CTSSWHPVWGLSGANVLTF.

This clonotype was counted ten times or more. The CDR3 here is CASSTWTGSSYNSPLHF. The CDR3 coding sequence is TGTGCCAGCAGTACATGGACAGGGAGCTCCTATAATTCACCCCTCCACTTT. The chain combines TRBV6-1 with TRBJ1-6; TRBD1 agrees at 8 bases. The junction had 6 bases not matched to a gene; V was cut back by 5 bases and J by 0 bases. Germline V gene sequence: CDR1 MNHNS, CDR2 SASEGT. The CDR3 loop spans 17 amino acids.

This clonotype was seen at least ten times. The V and J genes are TRBV29-1 and TRBJ2-3; D possibly uses TRBD1 or TRBD2 (5 bases each). This CDR3 has 13 residues. V lost 6 bases and J lost 1, with 11 bases in between. Germline CDR1 and CDR2: SQVTM and ANQGSEA. The CDR3 region has the DNA TGCAGCGTCTCGTCGGGACGCACAGATACGCAGTATTTT. Its protein is CSVSSGRTDTQYF.

This clonotype was seen many times. The CDR3 bases are TGTGCCAGCAGTTACCGCGGGACTAGACTCCAAGAGACCCAGTACTTC. Translation gives CASSYRGTRLQETQYF. The chain joins TRBV6-2 or TRBV6-3 to TRBJ2-5; 8 bases are a match to TRBD2. The germline CDR1 and CDR2 sequences are MNHEY and SVGEGT. The CDR3 is 16 residues long. V was pared by 2 bases and J by 1 base, with 6 bases of the junction left unmatched.

This clonotype appeared many times. The chain links TRBV6-1 to TRBJ2-2; D uncertain. Germline CDR1 reads MNHNS; CDR2 reads SASEGT. This CDR3 is built from 14 residues. Trimming stripped 2 bases from V and 3 bases from J, with 7 bases between. CDR3 nucleotides: TGTGCCAGCAGTGAACCGTGGGACACCGGGGAGCTGTTTTTT. Translating it yields CASSEPWDTGELFF.

In its sample, this clonotype was seen many times. The chain has TRBV5-1 and TRBJ2-1; TRBD2 aligns across 10 bases. This CDR3 has 17 residues. Germline V gene lookup returns CDR1 SGHRS and CDR2 YFSETQ. The J segment lost 1 base and the V segment lost 4 bases, leaving 8 bases of the junction unmatched. The CDR3 bases are TGCGCCAGCAGCCCCCGGCTAGCGGGAGTGTCCTACAATGAGCAGTTCTTC. Residues: CASSPRLAGVSYNEQFF.

There are many counts of this clonotype. The genes are TRBV28 and TRBJ2-1; possibly TRBD2 for D (6 bases). The length of the CDR3 is 12 residues. CDR1 and CDR2 (germline): MDHEN, SYDVKM. V was trimmed by 3 bases and J by 13 bases, leaving 13 bases between them. In nucleotides, the CDR3 is TGTGCCAGCAGTTTGCTGCTCGGGAGTCAGTTCTTC. Its protein product is CASSLLLGSQFF.

This clonotype was seen ten or more times. V and J are TRBV3-1 and TRBJ2-7; 11 bases line up with TRBD1. With 5 bases clipped from V and 6 bases from J, the junction kept 6 bases outside the gene matches. Germline CDR1 reads LGHDT; CDR2 reads YNNKEL (reference sequence). The CDR3 runs to 14 residues. Here the CDR3 reads CASSYWDRGSEQYF. For the CDR3, the DNA is TGTGCCAGCAGCTACTGGGACAGGGGGTCCGAGCAGTACTTC.

This clonotype was seen ten or more times. The chain couples TRBV7-2 to TRBJ2-7, with D tentatively TRBD1 (6 bases). Germline V gene sequence: CDR1 SGHTA, CDR2 FQGNSA. The CDR3 runs 17 residues. V shed 0 bases and J shed 2 bases, with 17 bases lying between them. The CDR3: CASSLALTRDRTYEQYF. CDR3 coding DNA: TGTGCCAGCAGCTTAGCGCTAACTAGAGACAGGACCTACGAGCAGTACTTC.

This clonotype has ten or more counts. The chain joins TRBV20-1 to TRBJ2-7, with TRBD2 matching over 10 bases. The CDR3 extends over 14 amino acids. J lost 3 bases, V lost 1 base, and 3 bases had no gene match. CDR1 DFQATT and CDR2 SNEGSKA come from the germline V gene (reference sequence). The CDR3 nucleotides read TGCAGTGCTAGAGGGACTAGCGGAGTCTACGAGCAGTACTTC. Protein product: CSARGTSGVYEQYF.

The chain joins TRBV2 to TRBJ2-1; 12 bases align to TRBD2. Trimming at V came to 8 bases and at J to 6 bases, leaving 20 bases not matched to a gene. This CDR3 region has 19 residues. Germline V gives CDR1 SNHLY, CDR2 FYNNEI. The CDR3 bases are TGTGCCAGCTGTCCGCAATCCCCAGAACTAGCGGGGGGTCGCAATGAGCAGTTCTTC. This encodes CASCPQSPELAGGRNEQFF.

This clonotype has a count of ten or more. This sequence joins TRBV12-3 or TRBV12-4 and TRBJ2-5; 8 bases map to TRBD1. The CDR3 has 17 residues. Trimming took 5 bases from V and 5 from J; bases not matched to a gene: 16. The CDR3 DNA reads TGTGCCAGCAGTCGCCTTGGAGGGGACAGGTCCCTGGAGACCCAGTACTTC. It is translated as CASSRLGGDRSLETQYF.

This clonotype was recorded at least ten times. This chain links TRBV7-8 with TRBJ2-3, with 12 bases aligning to TRBD2. This CDR3 comprises 18 residues. With 4 bases clipped from V and 2 bases from J, the junction kept 10 bases outside the gene matches. Germline CDR1 SGHVS, CDR2 FQNEAQ. CDR3 in DNA: TGTGCCAGCAGCTCAACGGGACTAGCGGGCTTGATCACAGATACGCAGTATTTT. Amino acid sequence: CASSSTGLAGLITDTQYF.

This clonotype was detected ten times or more. The J gene is TRBJ2-7, the V gene TRBV29-1, with 7 bases aligning to TRBD2. V gave up 3 bases and J gave up 4 bases; unmatched junction bases: 9. Germline V gene sequence: CDR1 SQVTM, CDR2 ANQGSEA. The CDR3 consists of 14 residues. This chain's CDR3 is CSVEMFERGYEQYF. DNA for the CDR3: TGCAGCGTTGAGATGTTCGAGCGGGGATACGAGCAGTACTTC.

In its sample, this clonotype was seen many times. The chain carries TRBV12-3 or TRBV12-4 and TRBJ2-5, with 14 positions matching TRBD2. The junction had 7 bases not matched to a gene; V was cut back by 5 bases and J by 2 bases. CDR3 size: 17 residues. CDR3 bases: TGTGCCAGCAGTCTGGGACTAGCGGGAGTGGTACAAGAGACCCAGTACTTC. This gives the protein CASSLGLAGVVQETQYF.

This clonotype was recorded many times. This rearrangement joins TRBV6-2 or TRBV6-3 to TRBJ2-5, with TRBD2 identical over 9 bases. Trimming took 5 bases from V and 1 from J; bases not matched to a gene: 2. The CDR3 is 14 amino acids. Germline V lookup: CDR1 MNHEY, CDR2 SVGEGT. The CDR3 is CASSLAGLQETQYF. In DNA form, the CDR3 reads TGTGCCAGCAGTCTAGCGGGGCTCCAAGAGACCCAGTACTTC.

This clonotype came up many times. The chain employs TRBV7-2 and TRBJ1-3; D not certain. Germline loops: CDR1 SGHTA, CDR2 FQGNSA. The CDR3 runs to 15 residues. V was shortened by 0 bases and J by 2 bases, with 8 bases between the two germline ends. The CDR3 DNA is TGTGCCAGCAGCTTAGCAGGCAACCCTGGAAACACCATATATTTT. This codes for CASSLAGNPGNTIYF. The whole variable domain, remainder taken from reference TRBV7-2 and TRBJ1-3, is GAGVSQSPSNKVTEKGKDVELRCDPISGHTALYWYRQSLGQGLEFLIYFQGNSAPDKSGLPSDRFSAERTGGSVSTLTIQRTQQEDSAVYLCASSLAGNPGNTIYFGEGSWLTVV.

In this sample, this clonotype turned up many times. The rearrangement joins TRBV12-5 to TRBJ2-7, with a weak D call TRBD2 (6 bases). The germline V gene encodes CDR1 LGHNT and CDR2 FRNRAP. There are 12 residues in the CDR3. V lost 6 bases and J 5 bases, leaving 11 bases between the germline ends. Here the CDR3 reads CASGLGLNEQYF. Written as DNA, the CDR3 is TGTGCTAGTGGCCTGGGACTCAACGAGCAGTACTTC. Using reference TRBV12-5 and TRBJ2-7 for the parts outside the CDR3, the full variable domain is DARVTQTPRHKVTEMGQEVTMRCQPILGHNTVFWYRQTMMQGLELLAYFRNRAPLDDSGMPKDRFSAEMPDATLATLKIQPSEPRDSAVYFCASGLGLNEQYFGPGTRLTVT.

Note on this clonotype: With a much larger clone just one base away, this may be a read error. CDR3 residues: CAPERLHNEQYF. The CDR3 bases are TGTGCCCCTGAGCGGCTTCACAACGAGCAGTACTTC. This chain links TRBV15 with TRBJ2-7; weak D call: TRBD2 (5 bases). Trimming removed 11 bases from V and 5 bases from J, with 16 bases in between. The germline V gene encodes CDR1 LNHNV and CDR2 YYDKDF (reference sequence). CDR3 length equals 12 residues.